The 21 T cell receptor beta chains listed next were all sequenced from one sample in a study of cytomegalovirus exposure and HLA in healthy donors. PCR amplification relied on 60 Vbeta primers (plus 13 Jbeta primers). Here immunoSEQ multiplex PCR was the method, and the copy in TCRdb shows in-frame clones only, minus some. The repertoire has some 190,000 clones, around 80% of them found once; the top ten carry approximately 1.5%. Sequencing was performed on PBMCs. All receptors derive from a man aged 18-30 years in good health and CMV-seronegative.

The V gene is TRBV9, the J gene TRBJ2-5; 8 nucleotides line up with TRBD1. The CDR3 is 14 residues long. Germline CDR1 is SGDLS and CDR2 is YYNGEE. Germline trimming cut 4 bases from V and 5 bases from J; bases unmatched to any gene: 7. CDR3 nucleotides: TGTGCCAGCAGCTCCGTGGACAGGGAGGAGACCCAGTACTTC. The encoded protein is CASSSVDREETQYF.

V gene TRBV29-1 combines with J gene TRBJ2-2, with 9 positions matching TRBD2. The CDR3 loop spans 15 amino acids. Germline CDR1 and CDR2: SQVTM and ANQGSEA. J gave up 6 bases and V 4 bases, and 9 bases lay outside the gene matches. CDR3 DNA sequence: TGCAGCGTTGGTTTCCGGCGGGGGGGCCCCGGGGAGCTGTTTTTT. Translated, it gives CSVGFRRGGPGELFF.

This chain joins TRBV7-9 and TRBJ1-1; D possibly corresponds to TRBD1 (5 bases). V shed 3 bases and J shed 1 base, with 9 bases lying between them. From germline, CDR1 is SEHNR and CDR2 FQNEAQ (reference sequence). This CDR3 has 14 amino acids. The CDR3, as DNA: TGTGCCAGCAGCTTTGGGACTCCGAACACTGAAGCTTTCTTT. Protein sequence: CASSFGTPNTEAFF.

The genes are TRBV7-6 and TRBJ2-5, with 11 bases fitting TRBD2. After removal of 4 bases from V and 1 base from J, the junction contained 2 bases not matched to a gene. Germline CDR1 and CDR2: SGHVS and FNYEAQ. There are 15 residues in the CDR3. This chain's CDR3 is CASSSSGGIQETQYF. The CDR3, as DNA: TGTGCCAGCAGCTCTAGCGGGGGGATCCAAGAGACCCAGTACTTC. Looking up the rest from reference TRBV7-6 and TRBJ2-5 gives the full variable domain: GAGVSQSPRYKVTKRGQDVALRCDPISGHVSLYWYRQALGQGPEFLTYFNYEAQQDKSGLPNDRFSAERPEGSISTLTIQRTEQRDSAMYRCASSSSGGIQETQYFGPGTRLLVL.

This clone has a handful of counts. The chain couples TRBV4-3 to TRBJ1-1; 8 nucleotides align to TRBD1. This CDR3 is built from 17 residues. The V segment lost 0 bases and the J segment 4 bases; nucleotides outside the gene matches: 10. The germline V gene encodes CDR1 LGHNA and CDR2 YSLEER. The CDR3 DNA sequence: TGCGCCAGCAGCCAAGATTCGGCAGGGGGCAGTAGCACTGAAGCTTTCTTT. The encoded protein is CASSQDSAGGSSTEAFF.

This chain uses TRBV7-2 with TRBJ2-7; 10 bases align to TRBD1. Germline values: CDR1 SGHTA, CDR2 FQGNSA. This CDR3 has 15 residues. V shed 5 bases, J shed 4 bases, and the junction held 8 bases outside the gene matches. CDR3: CASSPRQGARYEQYF. In nucleotides, the CDR3 is TGTGCCAGCAGCCCACGACAGGGGGCTCGGTACGAGCAGTACTTC.

The V and J genes are TRBV28 and TRBJ1-4, with 7 positions matching TRBD1. The CDR3 totals 14 residues. Losses at the gene ends were 6 bases for V and 4 bases for J; bases not matched to a gene: 5. The germline gives CDR1 MDHEN, CDR2 SYDVKM. Written as DNA, the CDR3 is TGTGCCAGCAGGCCGGGACAGTTTAATGAAAAACTGTTTTTT. As protein: CASRPGQFNEKLFF.

The chain uses TRBV4-3 and TRBJ2-3; TRBD2 matches 13 bases. The ends lost 1 base at V and 4 bases at J; junction bases unmatched: 17. CDR3 length: 21 residues. CDR1 LGHNA and CDR2 YSLEER come from the germline V gene. CDR3 in DNA: TGCGCCAGCAGCCAAGCAAGCGGCGGACTAGCGGGGGACTGGTATGCAGATACGCAGTATTTT. Its translation is CASSQASGGLAGDWYADTQYF.

This sequence joins TRBV18 and TRBJ1-1, with 9 bases identical to TRBD1. CDR3 size: 18 residues. CDR1 KGHSH and CDR2 LQKENI come from the germline V gene. Trimming at V came to 3 bases and at J to 0 bases, leaving 11 bases not matched to a gene. CDR3 sequence: CASSPLPDRGPMNTEAFF. CDR3 in DNA: TGTGCCAGCTCACCTCTCCCGGACAGGGGACCCATGAACACTGAAGCTTTCTTT.

V and J are TRBV5-4 and TRBJ2-2, with TRBD1 matching over 8 bases. The CDR3 sequence is 15 residues long. Per germline, CDR1 SGHNT and CDR2 YYREEE (reference sequence). With V trimmed by 4 bases and J by 1 base, 3 bases remained unmatched. CDR3 nucleotide sequence: TGTGCCAGCAGCCTACAGGGGGAGAACACCGGGGAGCTGTTTTTT. As protein: CASSLQGENTGELFF.

Worth noting for this clone: Other nucleotide sequences in the sample specify the same CDR3. J is TRBJ1-5 and V is TRBV6-6; 7 positions match TRBD1. The germline V gene encodes CDR1 MNHNY and CDR2 SVGAGI (reference sequence). The CDR3 runs 15 residues. The ends lost 6 bases at V and 4 bases at J; junction bases unmatched: 9. The CDR3 sequence is CASSSLGQNNQPQHF. The CDR3 nucleotides are TGTGCCAGCAGCAGTCTGGGACAGAATAATCAGCCCCAGCATTTT.

The chain links TRBV30 to TRBJ1-1; TRBD1 might be the D (6 bases). Trimming took 2 bases from V and 0 from J, leaving 10 bases between them. Germline CDR1 is GTSNPN and CDR2 is SVGIG (reference sequence). CDR3 length: 14 amino acids. CDR3: CAWSIRGVNTEAFF. In DNA, the CDR3 is TGTGCCTGGAGTATCAGGGGCGTGAACACTGAAGCTTTCTTT. Filled out from reference TRBV30 and TRBJ1-1, the complete variable domain reads SQTIHQWPATLVQPVGSPLSLECTVEGTSNPNLYWYRQAAGRGLQLLFYSVGIGQISSEVPQNLSASRPQDRQFILSSKKLLLSDSGFYLCAWSIRGVNTEAFFGQGTRLTVV.

The CDR3 DNA reads as TGTGCCAGCAGCTTAGGGACCCTACCCGGGGCAGATACGCAGTATTTT. As protein: CASSLGTLPGADTQYF. V gene TRBV11-2 combines with J gene TRBJ2-3; a weak D match, TRBD2 (5 bases). The V and J ends lost 1 base and 4 bases respectively, with 15 bases between them. CDR1 is SGHAT and CDR2 is FQNNGV in the germline V gene. This CDR3 is built from 16 residues.

Concerning this clone itself: A read error may produce the germline difference seen at one junction end. The gene calls are TRBV5-6 and TRBJ1-2; 7 nucleotides match TRBD1. CDR1 and CDR2 (germline): SGHDT, YYEEEE. The CDR3 runs 14 residues. The CDR3 sequence is CASIRRGLGYGYIF. CDR3 nucleotide sequence: TGTGCCAGCATCCGGAGGGGGCTGGGATATGGCTACATCTTC.

The J gene is TRBJ1-4, the V gene TRBV7-8, with D unresolved. This CDR3 contains 14 residues. The germline V gene has CDR1 SGHVS and CDR2 FQNEAQ. V lost 5 bases, J lost 4 bases, and 11 bases lay in between. CDR3 region: CASSRGGNNEKLFF. The CDR3 DNA sequence: TGTGCCAGCAGCCGGGGTGGGAATAATGAAAAACTGTTTTTT.

This sequence joins TRBV11-3 and TRBJ1-1, with 8 positions matching TRBD1. Per germline, CDR1 SGHNT and CDR2 YENEEA. The length of the CDR3 is 15 residues. Trimming removed 5 bases from V and 1 base from J; junction bases left unmatched: 6. CDR3 region: CASSADRGKNTEAFF. The CDR3 DNA sequence: TGTGCCAGCAGCGCTGACAGGGGTAAGAACACTGAAGCTTTCTTT. Full variable domain (missing parts from reference TRBV11-3 and TRBJ1-1): EAGVVQSPRYKIIEKKQPVAFWCNPISGHNTLYWYLQNLGQGPELLIRYENEEAVDDSQLPKDRFSAERLKGVDSTLKIQPAELGDSAVYLCASSADRGKNTEAFFGQGTRLTVV.

This clone was counted once. The chain uses TRBV27 and TRBJ2-7; D is unresolved. The V end lost 2 bases, the J end lost 6 bases, and 14 bases lay between the germline ends. The CDR3 runs to 14 residues. CDR1 is MNHEY and CDR2 is SMNVEV in the germline V gene (reference sequence). The CDR3 here is CASSLPPRSGEQYF. In nucleotides, the CDR3 is TGTGCCAGCAGTTTACCGCCGAGGTCGGGCGAGCAGTACTTC.

The V call is TRBV2, the J call TRBJ1-2, with 8 nucleotides matching TRBD1. Trimming took 4 bases from V and 11 from J; bases not matched to a gene: 9. This CDR3 has 13 amino acids. Germline V gives CDR1 SNHLY, CDR2 FYNNEI. The CDR3, as DNA: TGTGCCAGCAGTGGGCAGGGGGCGATTGGGTACACCTTC. It is translated as CASSGQGAIGYTF.

V is TRBV30 and J is TRBJ1-1; 7 nucleotides agree with TRBD1. This CDR3 contains 13 residues. V dropped 2 bases and J dropped 3; count of bases not matched to a gene: 3. Looked up from germline, CDR1 is GTSNPN and CDR2 is SVGIG (reference sequence). The CDR3 bases are TGTGCCTGGAGTACCACAGGGGACACTGAAGCTTTCTTT. Translating it yields CAWSTTGDTEAFF.

This clone was seen only once. The chain joins TRBV5-4 to TRBJ2-3; TRBD2 matches at 10 bases. The CDR3 is 16 residues long. The germline CDR1 and CDR2 sequences are SGHNT and YYREEE (reference sequence). V lost 4 bases and J lost 4; bases outside the gene matches: 9. In nucleotides, the CDR3 is TGTGCCAGCAGCATGGGAGCGGGGGGGATCTCAGATACGCAGTATTTT. Residues: CASSMGAGGISDTQYF.

The V and J genes are TRBV7-9 and TRBJ2-7; possible D gene TRBD1, 5 bases. The V gene's germline CDR1 is SEHNR and CDR2 FQNEAQ (reference sequence). The V end lost 1 base, the J end lost 0 bases, and 13 bases lay between the germline ends. The CDR3 runs to 16 residues. CDR3 region: CASSLGTLPLSYEQYF. The CDR3 bases are TGTGCCAGCAGCTTAGGGACACTACCACTCTCCTACGAGCAGTACTTC.